This T cell receptor beta chain originates from a study of T cell repertoires in cytomegalovirus infection. A note on this clonotype: Its specificity is unknown.

TCRdb used MiXCR to reprocess the reads, holding one entry per CDR3 protein. The data hold approximately 350,000 distinct CDR3 sequences, with nearly 35% observed a single time. Study-wide results and limits: The ex vivo response showed dominance by HLA-C-restricted CMV-specific TCR beta clonotypes.

This CDR3 is built from 15 residues. J lost 15 bases, V lost 0 bases, and 10 bases had no gene match. Germline CDR1 and CDR2: SGHNT and YYREEE (reference sequence). The receptor's source is a human donor in good health (CMV status not recorded). Some clones in this sample may be carry-over from other donors' samples. The J gene is TRBJ1-4, the V gene TRBV5-4; TRBD1 matches at 11 bases. Here the sequenced sample was cultured PBMCs, taken from culture after CMV antigen stimulation. CDR3 nucleotide sequence: TGTGCCAGCAGCTTGGCGGACAGGGGGCACCCCGAAATGTTTTTT. Translation gives CASSLADRGHPEMFF. Full variable domain (rest looked up from reference TRBV5-4 and TRBJ1-4): ETGVTQSPTHLIKTRGQQVTLRCSSQSGHNTVSWYQQALGQGPQFIFQYYREEENGRGNFPPRFSGLQFPNYSSELNVNALELDDSALYLCASSLADRGHPEMFFGSGTQLSVL.